The next 30 T cell receptor beta chains were all read from a single sample in a study of naive and memory T cell subsets listed by TCRdb under 2017. Study-wide conclusions, independent of this receptor: Naive repertoires, especially CD8, contained a few larger clonotypes, possibly memory cells re-expressing CD45RA.

The library was obtained by UMI-ligation and nested PCR. Sequencing relied on an Illumina MiSeq. An equimolar mix of two oligonucleotides covering both TRBC1 and TRBC2 was used as the beta constant-region primer. The ligated cDNA went through four rounds of PCR with nested alpha and beta constant-region primers together with the SP2 primer. TCRdb reworked the public reads: Q25 trimming with fastp, MiXCR clone assembly, productive beta chains retained. Rows with one shared CDR3 protein collapse into an entry with the most common genes and DNA. Counted in this sample were around 100,000 distinct CDR3 sequences; 13% to 15% of them appeared once. Of the sample, approximately 2.6% is held by the ten largest clones. These TCRs are of unknown antigen specificity. Sequenced material: naive CD8+ T cells from blood. The intended sense of this specimen's cell subset or site label: naive T cells, CD45RA high CD27+. Receptors were obtained from a human donor in good health.

The chain employs TRBV14 and TRBJ2-7; possible D gene TRBD2, 6 bases. This CDR3 has 16 amino acids. Germline V lookup: CDR1 SGHDN, CDR2 FVKESK. V was shortened by 0 bases and J by 3 bases, with 15 bases between the two germline ends. DNA of the CDR3: TGTGCCAGCAGCCAAGATAGGAACCGGGGACTCTACGAGCAGTACTTC. Protein product: CASSQDRNRGLYEQYF.

This clonotype was observed at least ten times. The rearrangement joins TRBV7-8 to TRBJ2-7, with 15 bases fitting TRBD2. CDR1 is SGHVS and CDR2 is FQNEAQ in the germline V gene. CDR3 length: 16 amino acids. Germline trimming cut 5 bases from V and 3 bases from J; bases unmatched to any gene: 5. This chain's CDR3 is CASSEPGLAGGYEQYF. The CDR3 DNA sequence: TGTGCCAGCAGCGAACCGGGACTAGCGGGAGGCTACGAGCAGTACTTC.

The chain links TRBV12-3 or TRBV12-4 to TRBJ2-1; 11 nucleotides agree with TRBD2. The CDR3 contains 13 residues. J gave up 14 bases and V 3 bases, and 6 bases lay outside the gene matches. The CDR3 is CASSFSSGRFKFF. The CDR3 nucleotides read TGTGCCAGCAGTTTTTCTAGCGGGAGGTTTAAGTTCTTC.

This clonotype was seen a handful of times. The CDR3 is CASSLVGGSSPLHF. The DNA for the CDR3 is TGTGCCAGCAGTTTAGTCGGGGGTAGTTCACCCCTCCACTTT. The V and J genes are TRBV12-3 or TRBV12-4 and TRBJ1-6; maybe TRBD1 (5 bases). This CDR3 is 14 amino acids long. V was clipped by 1 base and J by 9 bases, with 10 bases between them.

This clonotype was found a few times. This chain joins TRBV7-9 and TRBJ1-5; no clear D. The CDR3 totals 13 residues. The V end lost 1 base, the J end lost 7 bases, and 8 bases lay between the germline ends. Germline CDR1 SEHNR, CDR2 FQNEAQ (reference sequence). The DNA for the CDR3 is TGTGCCAGCAGCTTAGGCGGTTTCCAGCCCCAGCATTTT. Amino acids: CASSLGGFQPQHF.

This clonotype has just a few counts. J is TRBJ2-7 and V is TRBV28; TRBD1 agrees at 7 bases. After removal of 1 base from V and 4 bases from J, the junction contained 13 bases not matched to a gene. Looked up from germline, CDR1 is MDHEN and CDR2 is SYDVKM. The CDR3 totals 17 residues. This CDR3 is CASSLLSGQIKIYEQYF. CDR3 nucleotide sequence: TGTGCCAGCAGTTTATTGTCGGGACAGATAAAAATTTACGAGCAGTACTTC.

The chain couples TRBV6-5 to TRBJ2-5; 8 bases line up with TRBD2. CDR1 is MNHEY, CDR2 SVGAGI, per germline. V shed 6 bases, J shed 5 bases, and the junction held 8 bases outside the gene matches. The CDR3 totals 14 residues. The CDR3 region is CASSWTSPGETQYF. CDR3 nucleotide sequence: TGTGCCAGCAGCTGGACTAGCCCCGGTGAGACCCAGTACTTC.

This clonotype was counted many times. The chain links TRBV7-8 to TRBJ1-1, with D perhaps matching TRBD1 (5 bases). Germline CDR1 SGHVS, CDR2 FQNEAQ. V was cut by 1 base and J by 6 bases, with 12 bases left in between. The CDR3 extends over 14 amino acids. CDR3 DNA sequence: TGTGCCAGCAGCTTAGGATGGGGGGACCCTGAAGCTTTCTTT. It yields the protein CASSLGWGDPEAFF.

This chain connects TRBV7-9 to TRBJ1-2; TRBD1 matches 7 bases. This CDR3 comprises 15 residues. The J segment lost 7 bases and the V segment lost 5 bases, leaving 13 bases of the junction unmatched. CDR1 and CDR2 from the germline V gene are SEHNR and FQNEAQ (reference sequence). CDR3 in DNA: TGTGCCAGCAGCCCACCTGGACAGGCTGATTCTGGCTACACCTTC. This codes for CASSPPGQADSGYTF.

This clonotype was seen repeatedly, ten times or more. The chain is built from TRBV7-6 and TRBJ2-7; D gene uncertain. The V gene's germline CDR1 is SGHVS and CDR2 FNYEAQ. V gave up 5 bases and J gave up 6 bases, with 11 bases separating them. CDR3 length: 12 amino acids. The CDR3 DNA reads TGTGCCAGCAGCCCATCGTCTGGCGAGCAGTACTTC. This translates into CASSPSSGEQYF.

The chain is built from TRBV5-6 and TRBJ1-1; D is unclear. Trimming stripped 3 bases from V and 1 base from J, with 7 bases between. The germline V gene has CDR1 SGHDT and CDR2 YYEEEE. This CDR3 contains 13 residues. The CDR3 region has the DNA TGTGCCAGCAGCTCTACCTGGAACACTGAAGCTTTCTTT. It codes for CASSSTWNTEAFF.

This chain uses TRBV29-1 with TRBJ2-1; D may be TRBD1 or TRBD2 (5 bases each). The V gene's germline CDR1 is SQVTM and CDR2 ANQGSEA. Trimming pared 4 bases from V and 0 bases from J, leaving 16 bases between. The CDR3 extends over 16 amino acids. CDR3 sequence: CSVGGLWEDSYNEQFF. DNA of the CDR3: TGCAGCGTTGGGGGGTTGTGGGAAGACTCCTACAATGAGCAGTTCTTC.

The CDR3 nucleotides are TGTGCCAGTACCGTGGGCGTTCTCGGGGAGCTGTTTTTT. This gives the protein CASTVGVLGELFF. The gene calls are TRBV19 and TRBJ2-2; D is uncertain. CDR1 and CDR2 from the germline V gene are LNHDA and SQIVND (reference sequence). This CDR3 is 13 amino acids long. Between the trimmed V and J ends, which lost 7 bases and 7 bases, there was a span of 13 bases.

This chain connects TRBV18 to TRBJ2-3, with D maybe TRBD2 (5 bases). The germline V gene encodes CDR1 KGHSH and CDR2 LQKENI. Trimming took off 2 bases at V and 2 bases at J, with 14 bases between the two ends. CDR3 length equals 16 residues. The CDR3 coding sequence is TGTGCCAGCTCACCAGAGGCAGGCGACTACACAGATACGCAGTATTTT. Protein sequence: CASSPEAGDYTDTQYF.

The chain recombines TRBV7-9 with TRBJ2-3; D is possibly TRBD1 (5 bases). The V gene lost 1 base and the J gene lost 6 bases, with 8 bases spanning the gap. This CDR3 is 13 amino acids long. The germline V gene has CDR1 SEHNR and CDR2 FQNEAQ (reference sequence). CDR3 DNA sequence: TGTGCCAGCAGCTTAGACAGACAGGATACGCAGTATTTT. This gives the protein CASSLDRQDTQYF.

This clonotype was seen a few times. The chain uses TRBV4-3 and TRBJ1-2; TRBD1 might be the D (6 bases). Germline loops: CDR1 LGHNA, CDR2 YSLEER. This CDR3 region has 16 residues. V was trimmed by 4 bases and J by 5 bases, leaving 20 bases between them. CDR3 sequence: CASSPVPPQGEYGYTF. For the CDR3, the DNA is TGCGCCAGCAGCCCCGTTCCCCCACAGGGAGAATATGGCTACACCTTC.

The chain uses TRBV20-1 and TRBJ2-2, with 9 bases matching TRBD2. The CDR3 loop spans 14 amino acids. V shed 5 bases and J 3 bases; nucleotides not matched to a gene: 4. Germline V gene lookup returns CDR1 DFQATT and CDR2 SNEGSKA (reference sequence). This chain's CDR3 is CSAPRGGYTGELFF. The DNA of the CDR3 is TGCAGTGCTCCGCGGGGGGGGTACACCGGGGAGCTGTTTTTT.

This rearrangement joins TRBV6-2 or TRBV6-3 to TRBJ2-1; tentative D call: TRBD2 (5 bases). The V and J ends lost 5 bases and 1 base respectively, with 9 bases between them. Germline V gene sequence: CDR1 MNHEY, CDR2 SVGEGT. CDR3 length: 14 amino acids. The CDR3 DNA reads as TGTGCCAGCAGTCAGCGGCTATCCTACAATGAGCAGTTCTTC. This sequence encodes CASSQRLSYNEQFF.

This chain joins TRBV29-1 and TRBJ2-2; TRBD2 agrees at 7 bases. V gave up 4 bases and J gave up 3 bases; unmatched junction bases: 11. The CDR3 is 16 amino acids. Germline V lookup: CDR1 SQVTM, CDR2 ANQGSEA. The CDR3 nucleotides read TGCAGCGTTGGGGCTTGGATAGCGGGTCACACCGGGGAGCTGTTTTTT. Translation: CSVGAWIAGHTGELFF.

This clonotype has more than one count but fewer than ten. The rearrangement joins TRBV20-1 to TRBJ2-7; 8 bases agree with TRBD2. The germline V gene encodes CDR1 DFQATT and CDR2 SNEGSKA (reference sequence). The CDR3 loop spans 15 amino acids. The V segment lost 1 base and the J segment 0 bases; nucleotides outside the gene matches: 5. This CDR3 reads CSARVSGTGSYEQYF. Written as DNA, the CDR3 is TGCAGTGCTAGAGTTAGCGGGACGGGCTCCTACGAGCAGTACTTC.

This clonotype was detected ten times or more. V gene TRBV18 combines with J gene TRBJ2-3; TRBD1 might be the D (5 bases). Per the germline V gene, CDR1 is KGHSH and CDR2 is LQKENI. With 3 bases removed from V and 4 bases from J, the gap between germline ends came to 8 bases. This CDR3 has 13 amino acids. Here the CDR3 DNA reads TGTGCCAGCTCACCGTGGGGCTCAGATACGCAGTATTTT. Translated, it gives CASSPWGSDTQYF.

In its sample, this clonotype was seen many times. The chain couples TRBV6-2 or TRBV6-3 to TRBJ1-5; D call uncertain. The germline gives CDR1 MNHEY, CDR2 SVGEGT. This CDR3 has 12 residues. Trimming left V 7 bases short and J 6 bases short, with 10 bases between. The CDR3 DNA reads as TGTGCCAGCATCAGGCGGAGTCAGCCCCAGCATTTT. This codes for CASIRRSQPQHF.

This clonotype showed up just a few times. As DNA, the CDR3 is TGTGCCAGCATCCCACCGGGCGGGAGAAGAGAGACCCAGTACTTC. Translated: CASIPPGGRRETQYF. V usage is TRBV7-2 and J usage is TRBJ2-5, with 7 nucleotides matching TRBD2. The CDR3 has 15 residues. Trimming removed 7 bases from V and 4 bases from J; junction bases left unmatched: 12. Looked up from germline, CDR1 is SGHTA and CDR2 is FQGNSA.

In this sample, this clonotype turned up a few times. The J gene is TRBJ1-2, the V gene TRBV29-1, with 7 nucleotides matching TRBD1. This CDR3 contains 13 residues. Losses at the gene ends were 7 bases for V and 1 base for J; bases not matched to a gene: 6. CDR1 is SQVTM and CDR2 is ANQGSEA in the germline V gene. The CDR3 region is CSARDSNNYGYTF. As DNA, the CDR3 is TGCAGCGCTCGGGACAGCAATAACTATGGCTACACCTTC.

This rearrangement joins TRBV6-5 to TRBJ1-1, with D maybe TRBD1 (5 bases). Per germline, CDR1 MNHEY and CDR2 SVGAGI. The V and J ends lost 7 bases and 8 bases respectively, with 17 bases between them. This CDR3 comprises 13 residues. CDR3 sequence reads: CASTSPGREEAFF. CDR3 sequence (DNA): TGTGCCAGCACCTCCCCGGGGCGGGAAGAAGCTTTCTTT.

This clonotype was observed a handful of times. The chain employs TRBV10-3 and TRBJ1-1; no reliable D call. The CDR3 extends over 12 amino acids. Trimming removed 8 bases at V and 0 bases at J, with 7 bases between. CDR1 is ENHRY and CDR2 is SYGVKD in the germline V gene. CDR3 sequence reads: CAISSMNTEAFF. In DNA form, the CDR3 reads TGTGCCATCTCCAGTATGAACACTGAAGCTTTCTTT.

This clonotype appeared a few times. This chain uses TRBV5-4 with TRBJ1-1, with 7 positions matching TRBD1. This CDR3 has 16 residues. Germline CDR1 SGHNT, CDR2 YYREEE (reference sequence). Losses at the gene ends were 0 bases for V and 3 bases for J; bases not matched to a gene: 8. The CDR3 DNA reads TGTGCCAGCAGCTTGGCAGGGGGTCTCACTGACACTGAAGCTTTCTTT. It translates to CASSLAGGLTDTEAFF.

In its sample, this clonotype was seen a few times. This sequence joins TRBV12-3 or TRBV12-4 and TRBJ2-3, with 8 bases lining up with TRBD2. This CDR3 contains 15 residues. V dropped 6 bases and J dropped 4; count of bases not matched to a gene: 9. The DNA of the CDR3 is TGTGCCAGCAGGGGGACTAGTCCCTCCCCAGATACGCAGTATTTT. This sequence encodes CASRGTSPSPDTQYF.

A few counts support this clonotype. CDR3 coding DNA: TGCAGTGCTAGCGGATCAGGGCCCTACGAGCAGTACTTC. It encodes CSASGSGPYEQYF. The rearrangement links TRBV20-1 to TRBJ2-7, with a weak D call TRBD1 (5 bases). CDR1 is DFQATT and CDR2 is SNEGSKA in the germline V gene (reference sequence). The CDR3 covers 13 residues. The V and J ends lost 3 bases and 2 bases respectively, with 11 bases between them.

The chain has TRBV4-2 and TRBJ2-3; D unresolved. Trimming removed 1 base at V and 2 bases at J, with 10 bases between. The germline gives CDR1 LGHNA, CDR2 YNFKEQ. The CDR3 runs to 15 residues. The CDR3 DNA reads as TGTGCCAGCAGCCAAGTCGTGCTCGTCACAGATACGCAGTATTTT. This gives the protein CASSQVVLVTDTQYF.